The present T cell receptor beta chain was sequenced within a study of T cells in Graves' hyperthyroidism and ophthalmopathy. The study's findings and limits: Also found in blood were most expanded thyroid clonotypes above 0.001.

Points on this clonotype: Its specificity is not known.

Hyperthyroidism of Graves' type that showed no ophthalmopathy progression within 18 months was stable. Newly diagnosed hyperthyroidism patients aged 18 to 65 years had disease lasting under 2 months. RNA transcripts were the template for amplifying TCR beta CDR3 regions. The TCR CDR3 first-round RT-PCR relied on the HTBI primer set. Using its own MiXCR run on the multiplex PCR reads, TCRdb lists one record per CDR3 protein. The sample lists hundreds of thousands of distinct CDR3 sequences; about half were seen once. The source material was peripheral blood or thyroid tissue (not recorded which). The TCR sequence derives from a woman between 18 and 29 years old with Graves' hyperthyroidism.

The DNA of the CDR3 is TGCAGTGCTAGAATAGCCTACGAGCAGTACTTC. This codes for CSARIAYEQYF. The chain carries TRBV20-1 and TRBJ2-7; D remains ambiguous. The CDR3 contains 11 residues. Trimming pared 2 bases from V and 2 bases from J, leaving 4 bases between. CDR1 is DFQATT and CDR2 is SNEGSKA in the germline V gene (reference sequence).